This is a list of T cell receptor beta chains from one sample in a study of blood T cell repertoires in COVID-19. The method was immunoSEQ multiplex PCR; TCRdb's version includes in-frame clones alone and lacks a portion of them. The table includes 150,000 to 180,000 clones, about 85% detected once. Sequencing input: peripheral blood. The receptors were sampled from a man in his sixties with COVID-19, enrolled during active disease. Each CDR3 is given with its conserved first and last residue. D genes are given only for firm matches. Rows may omit the clone size; those that give it use once, few, many or a size class.

CDR3aa	CDR3nt	j_gene	d_gene	v_gene	abundance
CASRPGSGAGENTGELFF	TGTGCCAGCAGACCGGGCTCAGGAGCGGGAGAAAACACCGGGGAGCTGTTTTTT	TRBJ2-2	TRBD2	TRBV7-2	-
CASSYPSRVHNQPQHF	TGTGCCAGCAGTTACCCTTCTCGGGTCCACAATCAGCCCCAGCATTTT	TRBJ1-5	-	TRBV6-2/TRBV6-3	few
CASSLEDRGAGANVLTF	TGTGCCAGCAGCTTGGAGGACAGGGGAGCTGGGGCCAACGTCCTGACTTTC	TRBJ2-6	TRBD1	TRBV5-8	-
CASSVGGGGNEQYF	TGTGCCAGCAGCGTAGGGGGGGGCGGGAACGAGCAGTACTTC	TRBJ2-7	-	TRBV9	-
CASSRPRTGRGYQPQHF	TGTGCCAGTAGTAGACCGAGGACAGGGAGGGGGTATCAGCCCCAGCATTTT	TRBJ1-5	TRBD1	TRBV19	-
CASSENRGQGFGYTF	TGTGCCAGCAGTGAAAACCGGGGACAGGGGTTTGGCTACACCTTC	TRBJ1-2	TRBD1	TRBV2	-
CASSQAFIGTSVREQYF	TGTGCCAGCAGCCAAGCTTTCATCGGGACTAGCGTTCGCGAGCAGTACTTC	TRBJ2-7	TRBD2	TRBV14	-
CASSEEPGQGQDTQYF	TGTGCCAGCAGTGAAGAACCGGGACAGGGACAAGATACGCAGTATTTT	TRBJ2-3	TRBD1	TRBV6-1	once
CAWSGWGTSLSGEQYF	TGTGCCTGGAGTGGCTGGGGGACATCCTTGTCAGGCGAGCAGTACTTC	TRBJ2-7	-	TRBV30	once
CASSRGTSGAAYEQYF	TGTGCCAGCAGCAGGGGGACTAGCGGGGCAGCCTACGAGCAGTACTTC	TRBJ2-7	TRBD2	TRBV7-9	-
CASSVLGGTGYSGANVLTF	TGTGCCAGCAGCGTCCTAGGGGGGACAGGGTATTCTGGGGCCAACGTCCTGACTTTC	TRBJ2-6	TRBD1	TRBV9	-
CASSPSGRAPETQYF	TGTGCCAGCTCACCATCGGGCAGGGCCCCGGAGACCCAGTACTTC	TRBJ2-5	-	TRBV18	-
CASSPLEGTNTGELFF	TGTGCCAGCAGCCCCCTAGAAGGCACGAACACCGGGGAGCTGTTTTTT	TRBJ2-2	-	TRBV14	-
CASTPIGSLTEAFF	TGTGCCAGTACCCCGATCGGGTCTCTCACTGAAGCTTTCTTT	TRBJ1-1	-	TRBV19	few
CASSPRGVDTQYF	TGTGCCAGCAGCCCGCGGGGGGTAGATACGCAGTATTTT	TRBJ2-3	TRBD2	TRBV25-1	-
CASSDPTSGYNEQFF	TGTGCCAGCAGCGATCCGACTAGCGGGTACAATGAGCAGTTCTTC	TRBJ2-1	TRBD2	TRBV2	-
CASSLSPIATEAFF	TGTGCCAGCAGCTTATCCCCTATTGCAACTGAAGCTTTCTTT	TRBJ1-1	-	TRBV7-2	-
CASSLLGTGHEKLFF	TGTGCCAGCAGCCTTCTGGGGACAGGGCATGAAAAACTGTTTTTT	TRBJ1-4	TRBD1	TRBV6-2/TRBV6-3	-
CASSSAGGNTDTQYF	TGCGCCAGCAGCTCCGCCGGCGGGAACACAGATACGCAGTATTTT	TRBJ2-3	-	TRBV5-1	-
CASSPLGGTEAFF	TGCGCCAGCAGCCCCCTGGGGGGCACTGAAGCTTTCTTT	TRBJ1-1	-	TRBV4-1	-
CASSIFYSLQGAESPLHF	TGTGCCAGTAGTATTTTTTATAGTTTACAGGGGGCAGAGTCACCCCTCCACTTT	TRBJ1-6	TRBD1	TRBV19	-
CASSMAYQPQHF	TGTGCCAGTAGTATGGCTTATCAGCCCCAGCATTTT	TRBJ1-5	-	TRBV19	-
CASSGTHPGEQYF	TGTGCCAGTAGTGGGACACACCCGGGGGAGCAGTACTTC	TRBJ2-7	-	TRBV19	-
CASSLQGNTEAFF	TGTGCCAGCAGCTTACAGGGGAACACTGAAGCTTTCTTT	TRBJ1-1	-	TRBV5-6	-
CASSSWTSGDYEQYF	TGTGCCAGCAGTTCTTGGACTAGCGGTGACTACGAGCAGTACTTC	TRBJ2-7	TRBD2	TRBV6-5	-
CASSPRDRGDYEQYF	TGTGCCAGCTCACCCCGGGACAGGGGGGACTACGAGCAGTACTTC	TRBJ2-7	TRBD1	TRBV18	few
CASSQELRTSGAYEQYF	TGCGCCAGCAGCCAAGAACTAAGGACTAGCGGGGCCTACGAGCAGTACTTC	TRBJ2-7	TRBD2	TRBV4-3	-
CASSPQDSAGETQYF	TGTGCCAGCAGCCCCCAGGACTCCGCGGGGGAGACCCAGTACTTC	TRBJ2-5	-	TRBV7-3	-
CASTPLRGGLNTEAFF	TGTGCCAGCACCCCATTGCGGGGGGGGCTGAACACTGAAGCTTTCTTT	TRBJ1-1	-	TRBV27	-
CASSVGAGANVLTF	TGTGCCAGCAGCGTAGGAGCTGGGGCCAACGTCCTGACTTTC	TRBJ2-6	-	TRBV9	-
CASSLSGIKDTQYF	TGTGCCAGCAGTCTATCAGGGATAAAAGATACGCAGTATTTT	TRBJ2-3	-	TRBV28	few
CASSLIGQGYGYTF	TGTGCCAGCAGCTTGATAGGTCAGGGCTATGGCTACACCTTC	TRBJ1-2	-	TRBV5-4	few
CASSFSRDFGEQYF	TGTGCCAGCAGCTTCAGCCGGGACTTCGGCGAGCAGTACTTC	TRBJ2-7	-	TRBV7-6	-
CASNKQGKGGYTF	TGTGCCAGTAATAAACAGGGTAAAGGAGGCTACACCTTC	TRBJ1-2	-	TRBV19	-
CASGLRRTGAGELFF	TGTGCCAGCGGCCTTAGACGGACGGGGGCCGGGGAGCTGTTTTTT	TRBJ2-2	-	TRBV2	-
CASSDGTGSATNEKLFF	TGTGCCAGCAGTGACGGGACAGGGTCTGCCACTAATGAAAAACTGTTTTTT	TRBJ1-4	TRBD1	TRBV2	once
CASRALSNQPQHF	TGTGCCAGCAGGGCTCTTAGCAATCAGCCCCAGCATTTT	TRBJ1-5	-	TRBV7-9	once
CASSFRDRVTYEQYF	TGTGCCAGCAGCTTCAGGGACAGGGTAACCTACGAGCAGTACTTC	TRBJ2-7	TRBD1	TRBV7-8	-
CASRPRGGSYNEQFF	TGTGCCAGCAGACCCCGGGGGGGCTCCTACAATGAGCAGTTCTTC	TRBJ2-1	TRBD2	TRBV7-9	-
CASSLVLSDYGYTF	TGTGCCAGCAGTTTGGTCCTGTCGGACTATGGCTACACCTTC	TRBJ1-2	-	TRBV6-2/TRBV6-3	-
CASNSQGAYNEQFF	TGTGCCAGTAACTCCCAGGGGGCGTACAATGAGCAGTTCTTC	TRBJ2-1	TRBD1	TRBV19	-
CASSPFREPSYEQYF	TGTGCCAGCAGCCCCTTCCGGGAGCCATCCTACGAGCAGTACTTC	TRBJ2-7	-	TRBV3-1/TRBV3-2	-
CASSKSGDRDSYEQYF	TGTGCCAGCAGCAAAAGTGGAGACAGAGACTCCTACGAGCAGTACTTC	TRBJ2-7	-	TRBV21-1	once
CASSLLAGGTKQETQYF	TGTGCCAGCAGTTTGCTAGCGGGGGGAACAAAACAAGAGACCCAGTACTTC	TRBJ2-5	TRBD2	TRBV28	-
CASSQVVGAYNEQFF	TGTGCCAGCAGCCAAGTGGTGGGAGCCTACAATGAGCAGTTCTTC	TRBJ2-1	-	TRBV14	-
CASSKGQEINSNQPQHF	TGTGCCAGCAGCAAAGGACAGGAGATAAATAGCAATCAGCCCCAGCATTTT	TRBJ1-5	TRBD1	TRBV5-8	-
CASSLRQVATNEKLFF	TGTGCCAGCAGCCTTCGACAGGTAGCAACTAATGAAAAACTGTTTTTT	TRBJ1-4	-	TRBV5-6	-
CSVEGGGKLAEQFF	TGCAGCGTTGAAGGGGGGGGGAAGCTCGCTGAGCAGTTCTTC	TRBJ2-1	TRBD2	TRBV29-1	-
CASSLVGGLPEAFF	TGTGCCAGCAGCTTAGTAGGGGGCCTCCCTGAAGCTTTCTTT	TRBJ1-1	TRBD1	TRBV7-2	-
CASRDRGATEAFF	TGTGCCAGCAGAGACAGGGGGGCCACTGAAGCTTTCTTT	TRBJ1-1	TRBD1	TRBV25-1	-
CSAALYGRGISYEQYF	TGCAGCGCTGCCCTCTACGGCAGGGGGATCTCCTACGAGCAGTACTTC	TRBJ2-7	TRBD1	TRBV29-1	-
CASSLQGSDTEAFF	TGCGCCAGCAGCCTCCAGGGATCGGACACTGAAGCTTTCTTT	TRBJ1-1	-	TRBV4-3	once
CASSPLSAGGLTDTQYF	TGTGCCAGCTCACCACTCTCAGCGGGGGGGTTGACAGATACGCAGTATTTT	TRBJ2-3	TRBD2	TRBV18	-
CASSPGLGWSEQFF	TGTGCCAGCAGTCCAGGACTCGGATGGTCAGAGCAGTTCTTC	TRBJ2-1	-	TRBV7-3	-
CASSQDWESSGNTIYF	TGTGCCAGCAGCCAAGATTGGGAGAGCTCTGGAAACACCATATATTTT	TRBJ1-3	-	TRBV4-2	-
CASSLRVNEQFF	TGTGCCAGCAGCTTGAGAGTGAATGAGCAGTTCTTC	TRBJ2-1	-	TRBV5-5	-
CSASQFEKLFF	TGCAGTGCCAGTCAATTTGAAAAACTGTTTTTT	TRBJ1-4	-	TRBV20-1	-
CASSIVQTSNQPQHF	TGTGCCAGTAGTATAGTACAGACCAGCAATCAGCCCCAGCATTTT	TRBJ1-5	-	TRBV19	-